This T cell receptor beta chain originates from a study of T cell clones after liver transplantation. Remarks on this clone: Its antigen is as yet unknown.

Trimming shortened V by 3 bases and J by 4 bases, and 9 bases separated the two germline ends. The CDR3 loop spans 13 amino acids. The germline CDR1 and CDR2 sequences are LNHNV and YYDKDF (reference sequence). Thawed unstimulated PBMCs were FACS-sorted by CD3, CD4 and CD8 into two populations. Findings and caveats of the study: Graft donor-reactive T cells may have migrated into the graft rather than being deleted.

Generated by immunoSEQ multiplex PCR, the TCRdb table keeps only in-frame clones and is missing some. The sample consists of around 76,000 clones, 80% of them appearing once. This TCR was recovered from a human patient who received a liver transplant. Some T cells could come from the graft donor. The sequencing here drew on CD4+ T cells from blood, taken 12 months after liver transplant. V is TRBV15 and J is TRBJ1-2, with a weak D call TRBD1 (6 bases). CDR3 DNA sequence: TGTGCCACCAGCAGGGACAGAATCTATGGCTACACCTTC. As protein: CATSRDRIYGYTF.